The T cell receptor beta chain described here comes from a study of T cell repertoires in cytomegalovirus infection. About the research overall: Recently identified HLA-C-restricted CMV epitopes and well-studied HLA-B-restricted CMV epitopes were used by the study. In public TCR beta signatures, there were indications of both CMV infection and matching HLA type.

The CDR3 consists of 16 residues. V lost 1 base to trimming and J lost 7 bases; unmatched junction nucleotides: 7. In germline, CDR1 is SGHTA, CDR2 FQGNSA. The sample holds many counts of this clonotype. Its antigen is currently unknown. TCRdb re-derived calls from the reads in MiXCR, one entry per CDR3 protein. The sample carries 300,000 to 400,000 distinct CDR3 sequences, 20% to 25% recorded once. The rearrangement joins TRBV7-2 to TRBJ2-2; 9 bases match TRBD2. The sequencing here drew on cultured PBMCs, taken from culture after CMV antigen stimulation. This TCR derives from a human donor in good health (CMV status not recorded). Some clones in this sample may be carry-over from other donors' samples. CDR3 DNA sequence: TGTGCCAGCAGCTTAGTTGGCGGGAGGGCCGTCGGGGAGCTGTTTTTT. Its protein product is CASSLVGGRAVGELFF.